These 29 T cell receptor beta chains came from one sample sequenced in a study of cytomegalovirus exposure and HLA in healthy donors (dated by TCRdb to the late 2010s). Receptors were amplified or captured by the immunoSEQ multiplex PCR assay. For the multiplex PCR, a mixture combining 60 forward primers for TCR Vbeta segments and 13 reverse primers for TCR Jbeta segments was used. TCRdb limited this immuneACCESS table to in-frame rearrangements with V and J called. A share of clones is missing; checked studies link under half to unresolved V genes, and the rest is unexplained. The sample yields around 68,000 clones; roughly 70% were counted once. The ten largest account for 11% of the sample. Sequencing was done on a sample of PBMCs. These receptors all come from a woman aged 25 to 39 in good health and CMV-seronegative.

J is TRBJ1-2 and V is TRBV19; D call uncertain. This CDR3 contains 14 residues. Trimming cost V 3 bases and J 5 bases, with 13 bases left between them. CDR1 LNHDA and CDR2 SQIVND come from the germline V gene (reference sequence). The CDR3, as DNA: TGTGCCAGTAGTATCGGAACCGCGGGGTATGGCTACACCTTC. Its protein is CASSIGTAGYGYTF.

The chain couples TRBV15 to TRBJ1-4; 7 bases match TRBD1. Trimming cost V 5 bases and J 7 bases; bases outside gene matches: 7. Germline-derived CDR1 and CDR2 are LNHNV and YYDKDF (reference sequence). CDR3 size: 14 residues. The CDR3 region has the DNA TGTGCCACCAGCCTTTTGGACAGGTTTGAAAAACTGTTTTTT. Translating it yields CATSLLDRFEKLFF.

This chain joins TRBV29-1 and TRBJ1-3; 11 bases match TRBD1. CDR1 and CDR2 from the germline V gene are SQVTM and ANQGSEA. The CDR3 totals 16 residues. Trimming took 7 bases from V and 0 from J; bases not matched to a gene: 8. CDR3 DNA: TGCAGCGCAGGACAGGGGGCTATCTCCTCTGGAAACACCATATATTTT. Its protein product is CSAGQGAISSGNTIYF.

The V gene is TRBV10-3, the J gene TRBJ2-7; D is perhaps TRBD1 (6 bases). Germline assignment: CDR1 ENHRY and CDR2 SYGVKD. V lost 5 bases and J lost 4, with 18 bases in between. The CDR3 is 15 residues long. This CDR3 is CAISPLQGEAYEQYF. CDR3 in DNA: TGTGCCATCAGTCCCTTACAGGGAGAAGCGTACGAGCAGTACTTC.

This clone was counted a few times. The chain recombines TRBV27 with TRBJ1-5; a weak D match, TRBD1 (6 bases). Trimming removed 0 bases at V and 5 bases at J, with 14 bases between. Germline V CDR1 and CDR2: MNHEY, SMNVEV (reference sequence). The CDR3 covers 16 residues. CDR3 in DNA: TGTGCCAGCAGTTTATCGCCAGGGGTTGAAGATCAGCCCCAGCATTTT. This codes for CASSLSPGVEDQPQHF.

The gene calls are TRBV7-2 and TRBJ2-1, with TRBD1 matching 10 bases. The germline V gene has CDR1 SGHTA and CDR2 FQGNSA. J lost 4 bases, V lost 5 bases, and 2 bases had no gene match. The CDR3 loop spans 14 amino acids. The CDR3 protein is CASSKDRGYNEQFF. The CDR3 DNA sequence: TGTGCCAGCAGCAAGGACAGGGGGTACAATGAGCAGTTCTTC. Full variable domain (rest looked up from reference TRBV7-2 and TRBJ2-1): GAGVSQSPSNKVTEKGKDVELRCDPISGHTALYWYRQSLGQGLEFLIYFQGNSAPDKSGLPSDRFSAERTGGSVSTLTIQRTQQEDSAVYLCASSKDRGYNEQFFGPGTRLTVL.

This chain connects TRBV20-1 to TRBJ1-4; D call uncertain. Germline CDR1 DFQATT, CDR2 SNEGSKA (reference sequence). The CDR3 loop spans 11 amino acids. The V and J ends lost 3 bases and 8 bases respectively, with 7 bases between them. The CDR3 nucleotides read TGCAGTGCTAGGAGAGAGGAAAAACTGTTTTTT. It specifies CSARREEKLFF.

This chain links TRBV30 with TRBJ1-6; TRBD1 might be the D (5 bases). The germline CDR1 and CDR2 sequences are GTSNPN and SVGIG (reference sequence). Trimming stripped 3 bases from V and 2 bases from J, with 14 bases between. This CDR3 has 16 residues. The CDR3 DNA reads TGTGCCTGGAGGCCGCCAGACAGTCCCTATAATTCACCCCTCCACTTT. This gives the protein CAWRPPDSPYNSPLHF. Filled out from reference TRBV30 and TRBJ1-6, the complete variable domain reads SQTIHQWPATLVQPVGSPLSLECTVEGTSNPNLYWYRQAAGRGLQLLFYSVGIGQISSEVPQNLSASRPQDRQFILSSKKLLLSDSGFYLCAWRPPDSPYNSPLHFGNGTRLTVT.

This clone was seen ten or more times. V gene TRBV12-5 combines with J gene TRBJ1-5; no definite D call. The V and J ends lost 1 base and 6 bases respectively, with 4 bases between them. CDR3 size: 12 residues. Germline-derived CDR1 and CDR2 are LGHNT and FRNRAP. This CDR3 is CASGLGAQPQHF. The CDR3 DNA is TGTGCTAGTGGTTTGGGGGCTCAGCCCCAGCATTTT.

This sequence joins TRBV19 and TRBJ2-7, with a possible D match to TRBD1 (6 bases). Germline CDR1 and CDR2: LNHDA and SQIVND (reference sequence). Trimming cost V 3 bases and J 4 bases, with 10 bases left between them. This CDR3 comprises 13 residues. The CDR3 DNA is TGTGCCAGTAGTATGAACAGGGATTACGAGCAGTACTTC. It yields the protein CASSMNRDYEQYF.

The rearrangement uses TRBV7-3 and TRBJ1-1; the D gene is possibly TRBD1 (5 bases). CDR3 length: 14 residues. V was pared by 5 bases and J by 1 base, with 11 bases between. Looked up from germline, CDR1 is SGHTA and CDR2 is FQGTGA. The CDR3 nucleotides are TGTGCCAGCAGCCTAGGACATTCGAACACTGAAGCTTTCTTT. The encoded protein is CASSLGHSNTEAFF.

The J gene is TRBJ2-7, the V gene TRBV6-6; 8 nucleotides agree with TRBD1. In germline, CDR1 is MNHNY, CDR2 SVGAGI (reference sequence). The CDR3 is 11 residues long. The V segment lost 6 bases and the J segment 12 bases; nucleotides outside the gene matches: 7. The DNA of the CDR3 is TGTGCCAGCAGGGATGACAGGGGTGCGTACTTC. Its protein is CASRDDRGAYF.

The V call is TRBV5-1, the J call TRBJ1-2; D perhaps matches TRBD1 (5 bases). Per the germline V gene, CDR1 is SGHRS and CDR2 is YFSETQ. With 2 bases removed from V and 1 base from J, the gap between germline ends came to 9 bases. This CDR3 has 14 amino acids. CDR3 protein: CASSLPGVNYGYTF. DNA for the CDR3: TGCGCCAGCAGCTTACCGGGGGTTAACTATGGCTACACCTTC.

For the CDR3, the DNA is TGTGCCAGCAGCCCCGGACCCAAGGGGAAGGGCTACACCTTC. This translates into CASSPGPKGKGYTF. The V gene is TRBV7-2, the J gene TRBJ1-2; D might be TRBD1 (5 bases). There are 14 residues in the CDR3. Germline V gives CDR1 SGHTA, CDR2 FQGNSA. The V end was cut by 5 bases, the J end by 8 bases, with 18 bases between. Combining the CDR3 with reference TRBV7-2 and TRBJ1-2 gives the whole variable domain GAGVSQSPSNKVTEKGKDVELRCDPISGHTALYWYRQSLGQGLEFLIYFQGNSAPDKSGLPSDRFSAERTGGSVSTLTIQRTQQEDSAVYLCASSPGPKGKGYTFGSGTRLTVV.

This clone has only one observation. The rearrangement links TRBV5-6 to TRBJ1-1; D gene ambiguous. Trimming left V 3 bases short and J 4 bases short, with 13 bases between. CDR1 SGHDT and CDR2 YYEEEE come from the germline V gene. CDR3 size: 14 residues. The CDR3 DNA is TGTGCCAGCAGCTCGAGCGGGGTCCCCACTGAAGCTTTCTTT. As protein: CASSSSGVPTEAFF.

Only a few counts were recorded for this clone. J is TRBJ1-6 and V is TRBV5-6; D is possibly TRBD1 (6 bases). Germline values: CDR1 SGHDT, CDR2 YYEEEE. The V end lost 4 bases, the J end lost 13 bases, and 15 bases lay between the germline ends. This CDR3 is built from 13 residues. This CDR3 reads CASSADSLKPLHF. The CDR3 region has the DNA TGTGCCAGCAGCGCGGACAGCTTGAAGCCCCTCCACTTT.

This clone was counted only a few times. The chain has TRBV5-6 and TRBJ1-4; D call uncertain. Germline loops: CDR1 SGHDT, CDR2 YYEEEE. The CDR3 length is 12 residues. The germline V and J ends were trimmed by 4 bases and 10 bases, with 11 bases remaining between them. DNA of the CDR3: TGTGCCAGCAGCCTGGAGGAGGGAAAACTGTTTTTT. Its translation is CASSLEEGKLFF.

This rearrangement joins TRBV30 to TRBJ1-2; D is undetermined. This CDR3 has 12 residues. Germline V gene data show CDR1 as GTSNPN and CDR2 as SVGIG (reference sequence). The ends were cut back, 2 bases at V and 7 bases at J, with 11 bases in the middle. The CDR3 DNA reads as TGTGCCTGGAGTAAGGCGACGGGTGGCTACACCTTC. Protein: CAWSKATGGYTF.

The chain combines TRBV30 with TRBJ1-5; D perhaps matches TRBD1 (5 bases). CDR3 length: 15 amino acids. CDR1 GTSNPN and CDR2 SVGIG come from the germline V gene (reference sequence). Between the trimmed V and J ends, which lost 1 base and 2 bases, there was a span of 12 bases. CDR3 loop: CAWSEQGGGNQPQHF. Here the CDR3 DNA reads TGTGCCTGGAGTGAGCAGGGAGGCGGCAATCAGCCCCAGCATTTT.

V and J are TRBV5-4 and TRBJ2-1; D possibly corresponds to TRBD1 (5 bases). This CDR3 has 13 residues. Between the trimmed V and J ends, which lost 4 bases and 4 bases, there was a span of 9 bases. The germline V gene has CDR1 SGHNT and CDR2 YYREEE (reference sequence). CDR3 sequence: CASSMTVYNEQFF. In nucleotides, the CDR3 is TGTGCCAGCAGCATGACAGTGTACAATGAGCAGTTCTTC.

Turning to this clone: One end of the junction does not line up with germline, which may come from a read error. The chain employs TRBV7-2 and TRBJ1-6; maybe TRBD1 (5 bases). The germline CDR1 and CDR2 sequences are SGHTA and FQGNSA. This CDR3 region has 16 residues. The CDR3 here is CASSSGPGYYNAPLHF. Here the CDR3 DNA reads TGTGCCAGCAGCTCAGGGCCAGGCTACTATAATGCACCCCTCCACTTT. Full variable domain (outside the CDR3, taken from reference TRBV7-2 and TRBJ1-6): GAGVSQSPSNKVTEKGKDVELRCDPISGHTALYWYRQSLGQGLEFLIYFQGNSAPDKSGLPSDRFSAERTGGSVSTLTIQRTQQEDSAVYLCASSSGPGYYNAPLHFGNGTRLTVT.

The rearrangement links TRBV30 to TRBJ2-5, with 11 bases fitting TRBD2. V lost 3 bases to trimming and J lost 3 bases; unmatched junction nucleotides: 6. The CDR3 spans 15 residues. Germline assignment: CDR1 GTSNPN and CDR2 SVGIG (reference sequence). The CDR3 DNA follows: TGTGCCTGGAGCTTATTGGGACTAGCGGAAGAGACCCAGTACTTC. Its translation: CAWSLLGLAEETQYF.

This clone has a handful of counts. The chain recombines TRBV28 with TRBJ2-5, with a tentative D call TRBD1 (5 bases). Gene TRBJ2-7 matches the end of the DNA better, so the J call may be wrong. Germline V gives CDR1 MDHEN, CDR2 SYDVKM. The CDR3 is made up of 11 amino acids. CDR3 sequence reads: CASSHRYEQYF. CDR3 DNA sequence: TGTGCCAGCAGTCACAGGTACGAGCAGTACTTC.

This chain links TRBV19 with TRBJ1-2; a weak D match, TRBD1 (5 bases). CDR3 length: 13 residues. Germline CDR1 is LNHDA and CDR2 is SQIVND (reference sequence). The V end was cut by 6 bases, the J end by 4 bases, with 12 bases between. The CDR3 loop reads CASRPQGPYGYTF. CDR3 sequence (DNA): TGTGCCAGTAGACCGCAGGGTCCCTATGGCTACACCTTC. The variable domain in full, completed from reference TRBV19 and TRBJ1-2, reads DGGITQSPKYLFRKEGQNVTLSCEQNLNHDAMYWYRQDPGQGLRLIYYSQIVNDFQKGDIAEGYSVSREKKESFPLTVTSAQKNPTAFYLCASRPQGPYGYTFGSGTRLTVV.

CDR3 amino acids: CARSSRMGANSPLHF. CDR3 sequence (DNA): TGTGCCCGGTCCTCCAGGATGGGGGCGAATTCACCCCTCCACTTT. The chain is built from TRBV30 and TRBJ1-6; tentatively, D is TRBD1 (6 bases). CDR3 length: 15 residues. Germline loops: CDR1 GTSNPN, CDR2 SVGIG (reference sequence). Trimming left V 8 bases short and J 7 bases short, with 21 bases between.

This clone has only a few counts. This chain uses TRBV6-5 with TRBJ2-2, with D possibly matching TRBD1 (5 bases). The V and J ends lost 2 bases and 7 bases respectively, with 14 bases between them. The germline V gene encodes CDR1 MNHEY and CDR2 SVGAGI. The CDR3 loop spans 15 amino acids. The CDR3 DNA is TGTGCCAGCAGTTACAGGAGACAGTCGGGCGGGGAGCTGTTTTTT. Amino acids: CASSYRRQSGGELFF.

The rearrangement uses TRBV18 and TRBJ2-7; 7 bases are shared with TRBD1. J gave up 2 bases and V 3 bases, and 1 base lay outside the gene matches. Germline CDR1 KGHSH, CDR2 LQKENI. The CDR3 consists of 13 residues. CDR3 DNA sequence: TGTGCCAGCTCACCGGGACAGACCTACGAGCAGTACTTC. Translation gives CASSPGQTYEQYF.

For the CDR3, the DNA is TGTGCCAGCAGCCAGAAGAGGTACGAGCAGTACTTC. Protein product: CASSQKRYEQYF. The chain joins TRBV11-1 to TRBJ2-7; the D is unclear. V was clipped by 5 bases and J by 4 bases, with 9 bases between them. In germline, CDR1 is SGHAT, CDR2 FQDESV (reference sequence). The CDR3 is made up of 12 amino acids.

The V and J genes are TRBV19 and TRBJ1-4, with TRBD1 matching over 8 bases. The trim removed 5 bases at V and 8 bases at J, leaving 7 bases unmatched. The CDR3 consists of 14 residues. Germline lookup yields CDR1 LNHDA and CDR2 SQIVND (reference sequence). This CDR3 is CASSATGGQEKLFF. The DNA for the CDR3 is TGTGCCAGTAGTGCTACAGGGGGTCAGGAAAAACTGTTTTTT.